This TCR beta chain came from a study of human T cells and chemical hapten exposure. Time point of the sample: patch test 3, about 24 weeks after DPC sensitization. Regarding treatment: therapeutic diphenylcyclopropenone sensitization with weekly scalp DPC. Germline values: CDR1 SGHRS, CDR2 YFSETQ. V gave up 0 bases and J gave up 0 bases, with 8 bases separating them. The length of the CDR3 is 15 residues. Using its own MiXCR run on the RACE reads, TCRdb lists one record per CDR3 protein. The sample shows about 82,000 distinct CDR3 sequences, under 15% of them seen only once. Material: whole blood, obtained in connection with sensitization to the hapten diphenylcyclopropenone (DPC). This chain links TRBV5-1 with TRBJ2-3; the D is unclear. The receptor was isolated from a woman between 50 and 59 years old with alopecia areata. Some clones in this sample may be carry-over from other donors' samples. The DNA of the CDR3 is TGCGCCAGCAGCTTGGACCCCTCGAGCACAGATACGCAGTATTTT. Translated, it gives CASSLDPSSTDTQYF.